This is a list of T cell receptor beta chains from one sample in a study of CD8 T cells in Susac syndrome. TCRdb re-called the immunoSEQ multiplex PCR reads through MiXCR, storing one row per CDR3 protein. The sample lists 400,000 or so distinct CDR3 sequences; around 85% were seen once. Sequenced sample: CD8+ T cells from PBMCs. The receptors shown here come from a human donor with multiple sclerosis. The CDR3 runs from the conserved cysteine through the conserved F or W. D genes are given only for firm matches. Not every row has a clone size; where given, it reads once, few, many or a size class.

abundance: .
j_gene: TRBJ2-6
len: 17
v_gene: TRBV27
d_gene: TRBD1
CDR3aa: CASRSQGALPGANVLTF
CDR3nt: TGTGCCAGCAGGAGTCAGGGGGCTCTCCCTGGGGCCAACGTCCTGACTTTC

abundance: .
j_gene: TRBJ1-5
len: 16
v_gene: TRBV6-1
d_gene: .
CDR3aa: CASKLTEENSNQPQHF
CDR3nt: TGTGCCAGCAAGCTGACAGAAGAAAATAGCAATCAGCCCCAGCATTTT

abundance: .
j_gene: TRBJ2-7
len: 16
v_gene: TRBV7-6
d_gene: .
CDR3aa: CASSPEGQGGTYEQYF
CDR3nt: TGTGCCAGCAGCCCCGAGGGGCAGGGGGGAACCTACGAGCAGTACTTC

abundance: .
j_gene: TRBJ2-7
len: 14
v_gene: TRBV4-1
d_gene: .
CDR3aa: CASSIHDSTYEQYF
CDR3nt: TGCGCCAGCAGCATACACGACAGTACCTACGAGCAGTACTTC

abundance: .
j_gene: TRBJ2-7
len: 13
v_gene: TRBV30
d_gene: TRBD2
CDR3aa: CAWSQEGGSEQYF
CDR3nt: TGTGCCTGGAGTCAGGAGGGCGGGAGCGAGCAGTACTTC

abundance: .
j_gene: TRBJ2-1
len: 17
v_gene: TRBV6-2/TRBV6-3
d_gene: .
CDR3aa: CASSYSRSRGLEEEQFF
CDR3nt: TGTGCCAGCAGTTACTCCCGATCGAGAGGGCTGGAGGAAGAGCAGTTCTTC

abundance: few
j_gene: TRBJ2-7
len: 13
v_gene: TRBV3-1
d_gene: .
CDR3aa: CASSQDITYEQYF
CDR3nt: TGTGCCAGCAGCCAAGATATTACCTACGAGCAGTACTTC

abundance: .
j_gene: TRBJ2-3
len: 16
v_gene: TRBV7-6
d_gene: .
CDR3aa: CASSLFQRGGTDTQYF
CDR3nt: TGTGCCAGCAGCTTATTTCAGAGGGGTGGAACAGATACGCAGTATTTT

abundance: .
j_gene: TRBJ1-1
len: 15
v_gene: TRBV4-1
d_gene: TRBD1
CDR3aa: CASSQGTGTNTEAFF
CDR3nt: TGCGCCAGCAGCCAAGGGACAGGGACAAACACTGAAGCTTTCTTT

abundance: .
j_gene: TRBJ1-4
len: 20
v_gene: TRBV2
d_gene: TRBD1
CDR3aa: CASSDPFIRGFGFFNEKLFF
CDR3nt: TGTGCCAGCAGCGATCCTTTCATCAGGGGGTTCGGATTTTTTAATGAAAAACTGTTTTTT

abundance: .
j_gene: TRBJ1-2
len: 13
v_gene: TRBV11-2
d_gene: TRBD1
CDR3aa: CASSSLDRGGYTF
CDR3nt: TGTGCCAGCAGCTCCCTGGACAGGGGTGGCTACACCTTC

abundance: .
j_gene: TRBJ1-1
len: 14
v_gene: TRBV4-1
d_gene: .
CDR3aa: CASSQVTLNTEAFF
CDR3nt: TGCGCCAGCAGCCAAGTGACGCTGAACACTGAAGCTTTCTTT

abundance: .
j_gene: TRBJ1-1
len: 14
v_gene: TRBV5-1
d_gene: .
CDR3aa: CASRAGTGPTEAFF
CDR3nt: TGCGCCAGCAGGGCCGGGACGGGGCCCACTGAAGCTTTCTTT

abundance: .
j_gene: TRBJ1-4
len: 17
v_gene: TRBV27
d_gene: .
CDR3aa: CASSPTGSWGNDEKLFF
CDR3nt: TGTGCCAGCAGTCCTACAGGGTCATGGGGTAACGATGAAAAACTGTTTTTT

abundance: .
j_gene: TRBJ2-7
len: 13
v_gene: TRBV6-5
d_gene: .
CDR3aa: CASSQASAYEQYF
CDR3nt: TGTGCCAGCAGCCAAGCTAGCGCCTACGAGCAGTACTTC

abundance: .
j_gene: TRBJ2-6
len: 17
v_gene: TRBV19
d_gene: .
CDR3aa: CASSMGFLGNGANVLTF
CDR3nt: TGTGCCAGTAGTATGGGTTTTCTAGGGAATGGGGCCAACGTCCTGACTTTC

abundance: .
j_gene: TRBJ2-3
len: 15
v_gene: TRBV7-6
d_gene: .
CDR3aa: CASSSRGGAKDTQYF
CDR3nt: TGTGCCAGCAGCTCCAGGGGGGGGGCTAAAGATACGCAGTATTTT

abundance: .
j_gene: TRBJ1-3
len: 16
v_gene: TRBV12-3/TRBV12-4
d_gene: TRBD1
CDR3aa: CASRGQAGATGNTIYF
CDR3nt: TGTGCCAGCAGAGGACAGGCAGGGGCGACTGGAAACACCATATATTTT

abundance: .
j_gene: TRBJ2-3
len: 17
v_gene: TRBV7-2
d_gene: TRBD1
CDR3aa: CASSLGVPGQGTDTQYF
CDR3nt: TGTGCCAGCAGCTTAGGTGTGCCGGGACAGGGCACAGATACGCAGTATTTT

abundance: .
j_gene: TRBJ2-7
len: 16
v_gene: TRBV11-2
d_gene: .
CDR3aa: CASSPPGVGPSYEQYF
CDR3nt: TGTGCCAGCAGCCCCCCGGGAGTAGGGCCCTCCTACGAGCAGTACTTC

abundance: .
j_gene: TRBJ2-5
len: 13
v_gene: TRBV20-1
d_gene: TRBD2
CDR3aa: CSARTSGKETQYF
CDR3nt: TGCAGTGCTAGGACTAGCGGGAAAGAGACCCAGTACTTC

abundance: .
j_gene: TRBJ1-4
len: 14
v_gene: TRBV30
d_gene: .
CDR3aa: CAWRAPDFNEKLFF
CDR3nt: TGTGCCTGGAGGGCTCCGGACTTTAATGAAAAACTGTTTTTT

abundance: .
j_gene: TRBJ2-7
len: 14
v_gene: TRBV27
d_gene: .
CDR3aa: CASSAGSPSYEQYF
CDR3nt: TGTGCCAGCAGCGCCGGGTCCCCTTCCTACGAGCAGTACTTC

abundance: .
j_gene: TRBJ2-3
len: 14
v_gene: TRBV25-1
d_gene: .
CDR3aa: CASSQWVSTDTQYF
CDR3nt: TGTGCCAGTTCTCAGTGGGTATCCACAGATACGCAGTATTTT

abundance: .
j_gene: TRBJ1-1
len: 13
v_gene: TRBV7-8
d_gene: TRBD1
CDR3aa: CASSYTGDGEAFF
CDR3nt: TGTGCCAGCAGCTATACAGGGGACGGCGAAGCTTTCTTT

abundance: .
j_gene: TRBJ2-1
len: 15
v_gene: TRBV4-1
d_gene: .
CDR3aa: CASSQGGGQNNEQFF
CDR3nt: TGCGCCAGCAGCCAAGGCGGGGGCCAAAACAATGAGCAGTTCTTC

abundance: .
j_gene: TRBJ1-1
len: 14
v_gene: TRBV2
d_gene: .
CDR3aa: CASSEPGGNTEAFF
CDR3nt: TGTGCCAGCAGTGAACCCGGTGGAAACACTGAAGCTTTCTTT

abundance: .
j_gene: TRBJ1-1
len: 11
v_gene: TRBV29-1
d_gene: .
CDR3aa: CSVGVNTEAFF
CDR3nt: TGCAGCGTTGGGGTGAACACTGAAGCTTTCTTT

abundance: .
j_gene: TRBJ2-1
len: 12
v_gene: TRBV6-5
d_gene: .
CDR3aa: CASSYAGAEKFF
CDR3nt: TGTGCCAGCAGTTATGCCGGGGCGGAAAAGTTCTTC

abundance: .
j_gene: TRBJ2-1
len: 15
v_gene: TRBV12-3/TRBV12-4
d_gene: .
CDR3aa: CASSSTHHPGNEQFF
CDR3nt: TGTGCCAGCAGTTCCACTCACCACCCGGGGAATGAGCAGTTCTTC

abundance: .
j_gene: TRBJ1-1
len: 11
v_gene: TRBV6-5
d_gene: .
CDR3aa: CASSYLTEAFF
CDR3nt: TGTGCCAGCAGTTACCTCACTGAAGCTTTCTTT

abundance: .
j_gene: TRBJ1-1
len: 15
v_gene: TRBV15
d_gene: .
CDR3aa: CATSIERLWGTEAFF
CDR3nt: TGTGCCACCAGCATCGAACGCCTGTGGGGAACTGAAGCTTTCTTT

abundance: .
j_gene: TRBJ2-7
len: 13
v_gene: TRBV19
d_gene: TRBD2
CDR3aa: CASSGRDGYEQYF
CDR3nt: TGTGCCAGTAGTGGGAGGGATGGTTACGAGCAGTACTTC

abundance: .
j_gene: TRBJ1-3
len: 14
v_gene: TRBV29-1
d_gene: TRBD1
CDR3aa: CSVEDRGRENTIYF
CDR3nt: TGCAGCGTTGAAGACAGGGGGCGCGAAAACACCATATATTTT

abundance: .
j_gene: TRBJ2-7
len: 13
v_gene: TRBV6-5
d_gene: .
CDR3aa: CASTPSAPDEQYF
CDR3nt: TGTGCCAGCACCCCGTCGGCTCCCGACGAGCAGTACTTC

abundance: .
j_gene: TRBJ1-1
len: 15
v_gene: TRBV25-1
d_gene: TRBD1
CDR3aa: CASSEPTGLVTEAFF
CDR3nt: TGTGCCAGCAGTGAACCGACAGGGCTGGTAACTGAAGCTTTCTTT

abundance: .
j_gene: TRBJ1-2
len: 13
v_gene: TRBV27
d_gene: .
CDR3aa: CASSFTRSYGYTF
CDR3nt: TGTGCCAGCAGTTTCACTCGGAGCTATGGCTACACCTTC

abundance: .
j_gene: TRBJ1-2
len: 12
v_gene: TRBV29-1
d_gene: TRBD1
CDR3aa: CSEEEGANGYTF
CDR3nt: TGCAGCGAGGAGGAGGGGGCGAACGGCTACACCTTC

abundance: .
j_gene: TRBJ2-1
len: 17
v_gene: TRBV6-5
d_gene: TRBD2
CDR3aa: CASSYNSGASSYNEQFF
CDR3nt: TGTGCCAGCAGTTACAATAGCGGGGCGAGCTCCTACAATGAGCAGTTCTTC

abundance: .
j_gene: TRBJ2-7
len: 14
v_gene: TRBV14
d_gene: .
CDR3aa: CASSLLTGLYEQYF
CDR3nt: TGTGCCAGCAGCCTATTAACGGGACTCTACGAGCAGTACTTC

abundance: once
j_gene: TRBJ2-1
len: 15
v_gene: TRBV5-1
d_gene: .
CDR3aa: CASSSTAHQGYEQFF
CDR3nt: TGCGCCAGCAGCTCAACAGCTCACCAGGGCTATGAGCAGTTCTTC

abundance: .
j_gene: TRBJ2-7
len: 14
v_gene: TRBV19
d_gene: TRBD1
CDR3aa: CASGPGTGFYEQYF
CDR3nt: TGTGCCAGTGGACCGGGGACAGGGTTCTACGAGCAGTACTTC

abundance: .
j_gene: TRBJ2-7
len: 14
v_gene: TRBV28
d_gene: .
CDR3aa: CASSLIRAPYEQYF
CDR3nt: TGTGCCAGCAGTTTGATCCGGGCCCCCTACGAGCAGTACTTC

abundance: .
j_gene: TRBJ2-1
len: 14
v_gene: TRBV12-5
d_gene: .
CDR3aa: CASGLGRDENEQFF
CDR3nt: TGTGCTAGTGGTTTGGGGCGGGATGAGAATGAGCAGTTCTTC